Listed below are T cell receptor beta chains from one sample, sequenced in a study of blood T cells in healthy people across ages. TCRdb reprocessed the 5' RACE reads via MiXCR and lists one record per CDR3 protein. This sample has over 1,500,000 distinct CDR3 sequences, with approximately 40% found just once. The sequenced sample was blood. The receptors were gathered from a human donor in good health. The CDR3 runs from the conserved cysteine through the conserved F or W. A D gene is named only where the DNA matches it firmly. Size is omitted from some rows. Given values are once, few, many or a class for expanded clones.

v_gene	j_gene	d_gene	abundance	len	CDR3aa	CDR3nt
TRBV4-1	TRBJ2-1	-	few	15	CASSQVKNSYNEQFF	TGCGCCAGCAGCCAAGTCAAGAACTCCTACAATGAGCAGTTCTTC
TRBV3-1	TRBJ1-2	-	-	15	CASSHEGMGTHGYTF	TGTGCCAGCAGCCACGAAGGAATGGGGACCCATGGCTACACCTTC
TRBV27	TRBJ2-7	-	-	16	CASSSPLGISSYEQYF	TGTGCCAGCAGTTCTCCCTTGGGGATTAGCTCCTACGAGCAGTACTTC
TRBV11-1	TRBJ2-7	-	-	15	CASRASTGLGDEQYF	TGTGCCAGCAGAGCCTCAACAGGGTTAGGAGACGAGCAGTACTTC
TRBV7-9	TRBJ2-1	-	-	14	CASSYPGQSNEQFF	TGTGCCAGCAGCTATCCCGGGCAGTCGAATGAGCAGTTCTTC
TRBV6-6	TRBJ1-1	-	many	13	CASRSSVNTEAFF	TGTGCCAGCAGGTCGTCCGTGAACACTGAAGCTTTCTTT
TRBV7-2	TRBJ1-2	TRBD1	-	14	CASTASGQGMGYTF	TGTGCCAGCACCGCCTCGGGACAGGGTATGGGCTACACCTTC
TRBV5-1	TRBJ1-2	-	-	14	CASSEGLAPYGYTF	TGCGCCAGCAGCGAAGGACTCGCCCCGTATGGCTACACCTTC
TRBV11-3	TRBJ1-1	-	-	13	CASSLDSWGEAFF	TGTGCCAGCAGCTTAGATTCGTGGGGTGAAGCTTTCTTT
TRBV12-3/TRBV12-4	TRBJ2-3	-	-	16	CASSRSSHGWVDTQYF	TGTGCCAGCAGTCGGTCTAGTCATGGGTGGGTAGATACGCAGTATTTT
TRBV5-1	TRBJ2-2	-	-	14	CASSLDGDTGELFF	TGCGCCAGCAGCTTGGACGGGGACACCGGGGAGCTGTTTTTT
TRBV7-7	TRBJ2-1	TRBD2	few	17	CASSLGGGGLGDNEQFF	TGTGCTAGCAGCTTAGGAGGTGGTGGACTAGGGGACAATGAGCAGTTCTTC
TRBV6-5	TRBJ1-2	-	few	14	CASRLGIQSMAYTF	TGTGCCAGCAGACTCGGGATCCAAAGTATGGCCTACACCTTC